This TCR beta chain emerged from a study of radiotherapy plus CTLA-4 blockade in lung cancer. Unmatched junction bases numbered 6, after V lost 3 bases and J lost 1 base. CDR3 length: 16 residues. Germline V gives CDR1 MDHEN, CDR2 SYDVKM. Profiled with immunoSEQ multiplex PCR; TCRdb holds only in-frame clones, not every one. The table has roughly 13,000 clones, 87% seen once. The sequence was collected from a human donor with non-small cell lung cancer that progressed on radiotherapy plus ipilimumab. Some clones in this sample may be carry-over from other donors' samples. The source was peripheral blood, collected from a patient treated with radiotherapy plus ipilimumab. The V call is TRBV28, the J call TRBJ2-5; 9 bases map to TRBD1. The CDR3 protein is CASSFMPGQGQETQYF. The CDR3 DNA sequence: TGTGCCAGCAGTTTCATGCCGGGACAGGGCCAAGAGACCCAGTACTTC.